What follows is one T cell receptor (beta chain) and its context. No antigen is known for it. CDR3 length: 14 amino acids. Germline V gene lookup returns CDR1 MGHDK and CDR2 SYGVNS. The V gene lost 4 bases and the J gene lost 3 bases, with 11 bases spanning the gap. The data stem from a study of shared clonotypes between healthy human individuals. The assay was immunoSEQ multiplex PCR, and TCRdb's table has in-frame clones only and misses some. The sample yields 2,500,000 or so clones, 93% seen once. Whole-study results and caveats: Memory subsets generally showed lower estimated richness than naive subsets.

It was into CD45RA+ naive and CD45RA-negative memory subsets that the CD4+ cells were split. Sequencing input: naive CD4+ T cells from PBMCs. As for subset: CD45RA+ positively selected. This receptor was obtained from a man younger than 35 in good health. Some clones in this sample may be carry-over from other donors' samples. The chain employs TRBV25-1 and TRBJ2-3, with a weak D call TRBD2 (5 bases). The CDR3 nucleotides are TGTGCCAGCAGTGCGTGGGAGCTGACAGATACGCAGTATTTT. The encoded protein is CASSAWELTDTQYF.